The next 21 T cell receptor beta chains were all read from a single sample in a study of CD8+ T cells in alopecia areata. As the sequencing template, cDNA was produced by extracting RNA and reverse transcribing it. Repertoires were generated with immunoSEQ multiplex PCR, while TCRdb's copy carries only in-frame clones and drops some. The profile covers some 51,000 clones, with over 95% appearing a single time and about a quarter taken by the ten largest. The sequences come from CD8+ T cells sorted from blood, collected at week 0. The receptor source for this set is a human donor with alopecia areata.

V gene TRBV6-1 combines with J gene TRBJ1-5; D perhaps matches TRBD1 (6 bases). The CDR3 is 15 residues long. The germline CDR1 and CDR2 sequences are MNHNS and SASEGT. V lost 7 bases to trimming and J lost 2 bases, with 15 bases between them. The CDR3 loop is CASTARGGRNQPQHF. DNA of the CDR3: TGTGCCAGCACGGCTAGGGGGGGGCGCAATCAGCCCCAGCATTTT.

The gene calls are TRBV27 and TRBJ2-7, with D perhaps being TRBD1 or TRBD2 (6 bases each). This CDR3 has 14 residues. Germline V gene data show CDR1 as MNHEY and CDR2 as SMNVEV (reference sequence). Trimming removed 5 bases from V and 7 bases from J, with 18 bases in between. CDR3 loop: CASSRGTFPEEQYF. The CDR3 DNA follows: TGTGCCAGCAGTCGCGGGACATTCCCTGAGGAGCAGTACTTC.

The rearrangement joins TRBV7-9 to TRBJ2-5; D call uncertain. The assigned J gene may be wrong: the sequence end matches TRBJ2-7 better. Germline V gives CDR1 SEHNR, CDR2 FQNEAQ (reference sequence). The CDR3 contains 11 residues. The CDR3 protein is CASSLVYEQYF. CDR3 nucleotide sequence: TGTGCCAGCAGCTTAGTTTACGAGCAGTACTTC.

The rearrangement joins TRBV4-1 to TRBJ2-7; TRBD1 matches at 8 bases. The CDR3 is 17 amino acids. Germline V gene sequence: CDR1 MGHRA, CDR2 YSYEKL. With 1 base clipped from V and 2 bases from J, the junction kept 10 bases outside the gene matches. CDR3 nucleotide sequence: TGCGCCAGCAGCCAAGGCCTGAACAGGGGGGACGCCTACGAGCAGTACTTC. This encodes CASSQGLNRGDAYEQYF.

This chain connects TRBV7-9 to TRBJ2-7, with a weak D call TRBD1 (6 bases). CDR1 is SEHNR and CDR2 is FQNEAQ in the germline V gene (reference sequence). CDR3 length: 11 amino acids. V was trimmed by 5 bases and J by 5 bases, leaving 7 bases between them. The CDR3 sequence: CASSTGNEQYF. The CDR3 DNA reads TGTGCCAGCAGCACAGGGAACGAGCAGTACTTC.

This clone was observed once. The chain is built from TRBV7-9 and TRBJ2-5, with unresolved D. The CDR3 length is 14 residues. CDR1 and CDR2 from the germline V gene are SEHNR and FQNEAQ (reference sequence). The V and J ends lost 4 bases and 2 bases respectively, with 11 bases between them. CDR3 nucleotide sequence: TGTGCCAGCAGCTCGGTGACTGGTCAAGAGACCCAGTACTTC. This sequence encodes CASSSVTGQETQYF. Filled out from reference TRBV7-9 and TRBJ2-5, the complete variable domain reads DTGVSQNPRHKITKRGQNVTFRCDPISEHNRLYWYRQTLGQGPEFLTYFQNEAQLEKSRLLSDRFSAERPKGSFSTLEIQRTEQGDSAMYLCASSSVTGQETQYFGPGTRLLVL.

The chain joins TRBV23-1 to TRBJ2-7; no firm D call. TRBV23-1 counts as an open reading frame of uncertain function. The CDR3 totals 13 residues. Trimming pared 4 bases from V and 5 bases from J, leaving 12 bases between. The CDR3 DNA reads as TGCGCCAGCAGTCTGGAGAGACTCGACGAGCAGTACTTC. It specifies CASSLERLDEQYF.

Details on this clone: The junction does not match germline at one end; this may be a read error. This chain uses TRBV7-7 with TRBJ2-1; D gene uncertain. The CDR3 totals 13 residues. Germline CDR1 reads SSHAT; CDR2 reads FNYEAQ (reference sequence). The CDR3 DNA reads TGTGCTAGCAGCTTAAGCAAGTACAATGAGCAGTTCTTC. It is translated as CASSLSKYNEQFF. Variable domain in full (rest from reference TRBV7-7 and TRBJ2-1): GAGVSQSPRYKVTKRGQDVTLRCDPISSHATLYWYQQALGQGPEFLTYFNYEAQPDKSGLPSDRFSAERPEGSISTLTIQRTEQRDSAMYRCASSLSKYNEQFFGPGTRLTVL.

As for this clone: Germline is not matched at one junction end, which may reflect a read error. This chain links TRBV7-7 with TRBJ2-7; TRBD1 agrees at 8 bases. Germline CDR1 SSHAT, CDR2 FNYEAQ (reference sequence). CDR3 length: 15 amino acids. The CDR3 bases are TGTGCTAGCAGCCCCGGACAGGGTGCGGCTTACGAGCAGTACTTC. It is translated as CASSPGQGAAYEQYF.

V and J are TRBV7-2 and TRBJ2-2, with 16 bases aligning to TRBD2. With 5 bases clipped from V and 5 bases from J, the junction kept 5 bases outside the gene matches. The germline gives CDR1 SGHTA, CDR2 FQGNSA. This CDR3 comprises 17 residues. The CDR3 region has the DNA TGTGCCAGCAGCCCGGGACTAGCGGGGGGGCTTACCGGGGAGCTGTTTTTT. Translated: CASSPGLAGGLTGELFF. The full variable domain, completed using reference TRBV7-2 and TRBJ2-2, is GAGVSQSPSNKVTEKGKDVELRCDPISGHTALYWYRQSLGQGLEFLIYFQGNSAPDKSGLPSDRFSAERTGGSVSTLTIQRTQQEDSAVYLCASSPGLAGGLTGELFFGEGSRLTVL.

The gene calls are TRBV27 and TRBJ2-7; TRBD1 or TRBD2 may be the D gene (6 bases each). The CDR3 runs to 12 residues. Germline V gives CDR1 MNHEY, CDR2 SMNVEV (reference sequence). V lost 8 bases and J lost 3, with 11 bases in between. CDR3 sequence (DNA): TGTGCCAGCCGGGGGCCATTCTACGAGCAGTACTTC. Its protein product is CASRGPFYEQYF.

The V call is TRBV6-5, the J call TRBJ2-5, with TRBD2 matching 8 bases. The CDR3 has 14 amino acids. V trimming: 5 bases; J trimming: 7 bases; junction bases outside the gene matches: 9. Germline CDR1 MNHEY, CDR2 SVGAGI. The CDR3 bases are TGTGCCAGCAGTACCGGGGGGGCAACAGCGACCCAGTACTTC. Its protein is CASSTGGATATQYF.

The chain combines TRBV27 with TRBJ1-1; possibly TRBD1 for D (5 bases). CDR3 length equals 15 residues. Trimming left V 6 bases short and J 1 base short, with 15 bases between. CDR1 MNHEY and CDR2 SMNVEV come from the germline V gene (reference sequence). CDR3 loop: CASRLGRSRNTEAFF. CDR3 coding DNA: TGTGCCAGCAGATTGGGACGCAGCCGGAACACTGAAGCTTTCTTT.

The rearrangement uses TRBV7-9 and TRBJ1-1; D may be TRBD1 (5 bases). This CDR3 comprises 15 residues. CDR1 is SEHNR and CDR2 is FQNEAQ in the germline V gene (reference sequence). V was clipped by 5 bases and J by 2 bases, with 15 bases between them. The CDR3: CASSVLGGINTEAFF. Written as DNA, the CDR3 is TGTGCCAGCAGCGTCCTCGGGGGGATTAACACTGAAGCTTTCTTT. Full variable domain (remainder filled in from reference TRBV7-9 and TRBJ1-1): DTGVSQNPRHKITKRGQNVTFRCDPISEHNRLYWYRQTLGQGPEFLTYFQNEAQLEKSRLLSDRFSAERPKGSFSTLEIQRTEQGDSAMYLCASSVLGGINTEAFFGQGTRLTVV.

This clone turned up a few times. The gene calls are TRBV7-9 and TRBJ2-2, with TRBD2 as a possible D gene (5 bases). The CDR3 runs to 16 residues. Trimming removed 1 base from V and 3 bases from J, with 12 bases in between. Germline CDR1 SEHNR, CDR2 FQNEAQ (reference sequence). In nucleotides, the CDR3 is TGTGCCAGCAGCTTAGATCGGGGAAGCGACACCGGGGAGCTGTTTTTT. Translation: CASSLDRGSDTGELFF.

The V gene is TRBV9, the J gene TRBJ2-3; D is unclear. The CDR3 runs 12 residues. Germline values: CDR1 SGDLS, CDR2 YYNGEE. V lost 2 bases and J lost 2, with 3 bases in between. For the CDR3, the DNA is TGTGCCAGCAGCGTCAACACAGATACGCAGTATTTT. Translated: CASSVNTDTQYF.

This chain connects TRBV12-2 to TRBJ1-1. TRBV12-2 is termed a pseudogene. The CDR3 has 15 residues. The chain's CDR3 is CASRLGVAMNTEAFF. CDR3 in DNA: TGTGCAAGTCGCTTAGGCGTAGCTATGAACACTGAAGCTTTCTTT.

This sequence joins TRBV5-4 and TRBJ2-3; a weak D match, TRBD2 (6 bases). V lost 0 bases and J lost 1, with 9 bases in between. The germline gives CDR1 SGHNT, CDR2 YYREEE (reference sequence). The CDR3 is 15 residues long. Here the CDR3 reads CASSLESGGTDTQYF. In nucleotides, the CDR3 is TGTGCCAGCAGCTTGGAGTCGGGGGGCACAGATACGCAGTATTTT.

This rearrangement joins TRBV11-2 to TRBJ2-1; D is possibly TRBD2 (7 bases). The V and J ends lost 5 bases and 3 bases respectively, with 17 bases between them. The CDR3 totals 16 residues. CDR1 is SGHAT and CDR2 is FQNNGV in the germline V gene. As DNA, the CDR3 is TGTGCCAGCAGCCTTGTCGGGCGGGGGCTCTACAATGAGCAGTTCTTC. Protein sequence: CASSLVGRGLYNEQFF.

The V gene is TRBV29-1, the J gene TRBJ2-1, with D perhaps matching TRBD2 (6 bases). CDR1 is SQVTM, CDR2 ANQGSEA, per germline. V lost 3 bases and J lost 8, with 20 bases in between. CDR3 length: 15 amino acids. The CDR3 nucleotides are TGCAGCGTTGAGGGAGGTGTCGAGCCGGAATATGAGCAGTTCTTC. Translating gives CSVEGGVEPEYEQFF.

This chain joins TRBV12-5 and TRBJ2-2; 7 bases are a match to TRBD1. This CDR3 spans 16 amino acids. Trimming took 4 bases from V and 2 from J; bases not matched to a gene: 7. Germline V gene lookup returns CDR1 LGHNT and CDR2 FRNRAP. CDR3 in DNA: TGTGCTAGTGGTTGGAACCGGGACAGAAACACCGGGGAGCTGTTTTTT. This translates into CASGWNRDRNTGELFF.